This TCR beta chain was captured in a study of response to subunit inactivated influenza vaccine (dated by TCRdb to between 2018 and 2020). For the study in its entirety: Deep quantitative profiling of the T cell receptor repertoire was used in the study to follow responses to a trivalent subunit inactivated influenza vaccine.

On this clonotype itself: Its antigen is not yet known. Within one base of it there is no much larger clone, and no base qualities were kept.

Library creation used RT-PCR. The listed sequencing device is Illumina HiSeq 2500. Using fastp at Q25 and MiXCR, TCRdb reprocessed the public reads and kept productive beta chains. Rows with a matching CDR3 protein are joined into one entry that keeps the most common DNA and genes. The sample yields 400,000 to 550,000 distinct CDR3 sequences; 25% were counted once. The ten largest clones take up approximately 2% of the sample. General findings and caveats noted by the study authors: The authors suggested that each seasonal influenza vaccination may recruit only a limited number of new T cells.

The CDR3 contains 16 residues, cysteine and phenylalanine counted. Only the CDR3 portion is preserved as DNA: 48 bases, with reading frame beginning at the first base. Trimming removed 2 bases from V and 3 bases from J, leaving 16 bases between the germline ends. From the germline V gene (reference sequence), CDR1 is LGHDT and CDR2 is YNNKEL. The rearrangement combines TRBV3-1 with TRBJ1-2; the D region possibly corresponds to TRBD1 (6 bases align). The sequence was collected from a man in his fifties or sixties who received an inactivated influenza vaccine. Donor details come from another sample of the same person, matched by shared clones. Sequenced material: CD4+ T cells sorted from PBMCs, taken more than 4 days after vaccination. The bases are TGTGCCAGCAGCCAAACCGGGACAACTTTCCACTATGGCTACACCTTC. This yields the protein CASSQTGTTFHYGYTF.